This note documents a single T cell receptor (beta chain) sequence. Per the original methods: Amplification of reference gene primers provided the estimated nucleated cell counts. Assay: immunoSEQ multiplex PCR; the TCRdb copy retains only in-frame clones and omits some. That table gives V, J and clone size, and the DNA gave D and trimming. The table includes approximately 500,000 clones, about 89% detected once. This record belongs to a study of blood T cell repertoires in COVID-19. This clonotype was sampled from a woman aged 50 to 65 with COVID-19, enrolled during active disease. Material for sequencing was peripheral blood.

The CDR3 protein is CASSGTPGQGADGYTF. CDR3 coding DNA: TGTGCCAGCAGTGGAACGCCGGGACAGGGGGCGGATGGCTACACCTTC. This chain joins TRBV6-6 and TRBJ1-2; 12 nucleotides agree with TRBD1. CDR3 length equals 16 residues. The V segment lost 5 bases and the J segment 6 bases; nucleotides outside the gene matches: 10. The V gene's germline CDR1 is MNHNY and CDR2 SVGAGI (reference sequence).